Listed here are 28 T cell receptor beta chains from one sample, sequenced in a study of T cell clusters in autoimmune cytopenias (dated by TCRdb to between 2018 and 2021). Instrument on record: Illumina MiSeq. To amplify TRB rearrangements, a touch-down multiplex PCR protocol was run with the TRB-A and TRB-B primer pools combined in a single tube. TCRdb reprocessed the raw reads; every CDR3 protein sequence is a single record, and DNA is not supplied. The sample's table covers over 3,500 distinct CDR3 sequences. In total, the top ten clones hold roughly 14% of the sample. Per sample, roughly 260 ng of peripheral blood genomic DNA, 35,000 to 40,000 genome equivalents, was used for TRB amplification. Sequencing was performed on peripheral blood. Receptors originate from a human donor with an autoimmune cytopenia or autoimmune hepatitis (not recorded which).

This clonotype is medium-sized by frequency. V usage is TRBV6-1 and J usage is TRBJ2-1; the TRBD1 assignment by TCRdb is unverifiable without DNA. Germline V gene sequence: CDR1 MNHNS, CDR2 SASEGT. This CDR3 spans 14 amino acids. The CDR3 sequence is CASSAGITIGEQFF.

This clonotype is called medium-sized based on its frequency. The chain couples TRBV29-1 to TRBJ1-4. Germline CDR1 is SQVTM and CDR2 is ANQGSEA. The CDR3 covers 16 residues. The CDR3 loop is CSDYLAGRSTNEKLFF.

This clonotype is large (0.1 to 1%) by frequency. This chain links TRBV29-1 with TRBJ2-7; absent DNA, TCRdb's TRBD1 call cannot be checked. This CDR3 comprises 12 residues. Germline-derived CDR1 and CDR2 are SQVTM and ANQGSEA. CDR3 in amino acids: CSVDMGGYEQYF.

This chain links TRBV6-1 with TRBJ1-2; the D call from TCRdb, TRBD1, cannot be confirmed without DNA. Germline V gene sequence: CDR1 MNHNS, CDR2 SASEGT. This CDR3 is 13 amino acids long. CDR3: CASSEWGEEGYTF.

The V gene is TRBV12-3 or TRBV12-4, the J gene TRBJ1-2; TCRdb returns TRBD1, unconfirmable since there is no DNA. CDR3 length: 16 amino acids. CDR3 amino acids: CASTPPGTGNFYGYTF.

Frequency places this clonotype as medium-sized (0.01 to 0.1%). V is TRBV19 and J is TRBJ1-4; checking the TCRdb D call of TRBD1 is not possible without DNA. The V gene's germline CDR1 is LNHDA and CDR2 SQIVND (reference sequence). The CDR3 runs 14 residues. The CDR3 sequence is CASRNQGGGEKLFF.

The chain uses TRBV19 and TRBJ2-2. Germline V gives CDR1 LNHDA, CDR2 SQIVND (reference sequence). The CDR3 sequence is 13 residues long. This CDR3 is CASSADLGGELFF.

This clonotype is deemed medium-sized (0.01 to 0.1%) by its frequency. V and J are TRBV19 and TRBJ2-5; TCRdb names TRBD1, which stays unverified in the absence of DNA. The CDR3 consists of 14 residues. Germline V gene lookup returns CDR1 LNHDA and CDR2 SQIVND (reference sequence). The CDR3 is CASRSGTGSRTQYF.

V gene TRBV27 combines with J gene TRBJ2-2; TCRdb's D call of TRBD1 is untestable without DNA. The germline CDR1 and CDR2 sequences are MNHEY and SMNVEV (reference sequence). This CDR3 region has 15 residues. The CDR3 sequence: CASRVRGQGTGELFF.

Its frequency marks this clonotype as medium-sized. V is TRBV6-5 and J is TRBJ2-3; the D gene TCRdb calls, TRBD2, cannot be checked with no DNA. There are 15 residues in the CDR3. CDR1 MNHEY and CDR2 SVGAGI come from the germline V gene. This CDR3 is CASSRSGSQADTQYF.

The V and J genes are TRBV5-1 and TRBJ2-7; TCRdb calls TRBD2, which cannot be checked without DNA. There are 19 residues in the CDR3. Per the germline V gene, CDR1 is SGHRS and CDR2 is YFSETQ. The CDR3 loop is CASSWTDRGLAGVSYEQYF.

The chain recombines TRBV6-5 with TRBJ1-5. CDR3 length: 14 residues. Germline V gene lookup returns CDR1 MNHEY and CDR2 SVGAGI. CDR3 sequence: CASSPSQRNQPQHF.

CDR3 loop: CAIEKREGGPEQYF. The J gene is TRBJ2-7, the V gene TRBV7-6; TCRdb gives TRBD2 as the D gene, but with no DNA this cannot be confirmed. Germline V gene sequence: CDR1 SGHVS, CDR2 FNYEAQ. CDR3 size: 14 residues.

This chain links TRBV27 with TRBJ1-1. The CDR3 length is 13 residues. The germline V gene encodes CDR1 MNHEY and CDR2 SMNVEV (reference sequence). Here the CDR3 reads CASSKDRKTEAFF.

The CDR3: CSVGGLAVYNEQFF. The genes are TRBV29-1 and TRBJ2-1; the TCRdb D gene call, TRBD2, has no DNA to confirm it. The CDR3 loop spans 14 amino acids. CDR1 and CDR2 from the germline V gene are SQVTM and ANQGSEA.

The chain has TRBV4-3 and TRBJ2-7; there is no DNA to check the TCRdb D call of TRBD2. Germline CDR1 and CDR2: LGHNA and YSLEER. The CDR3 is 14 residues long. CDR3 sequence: CASSQDWGGYEQYF.

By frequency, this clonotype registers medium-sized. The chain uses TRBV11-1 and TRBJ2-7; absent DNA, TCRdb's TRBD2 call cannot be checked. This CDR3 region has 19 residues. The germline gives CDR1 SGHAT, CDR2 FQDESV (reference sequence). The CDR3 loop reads CASSRGLAGYEGLQNEQYF.

The CDR3 is CASSITGTSFLNEQFF. The V gene is TRBV11-1, the J gene TRBJ2-1; TCRdb picks TRBD2, but there is no DNA to check that call. The germline V gene encodes CDR1 SGHAT and CDR2 FQDESV (reference sequence). The CDR3 spans 16 residues.

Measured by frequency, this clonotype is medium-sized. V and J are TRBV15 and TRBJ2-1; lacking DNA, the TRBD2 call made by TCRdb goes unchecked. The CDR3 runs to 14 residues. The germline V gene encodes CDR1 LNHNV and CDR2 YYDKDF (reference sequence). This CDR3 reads CATSILAGAYEQFF.

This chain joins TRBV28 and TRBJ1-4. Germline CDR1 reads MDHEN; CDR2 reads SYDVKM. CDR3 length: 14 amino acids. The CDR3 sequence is CASSLYRANEKLFF.

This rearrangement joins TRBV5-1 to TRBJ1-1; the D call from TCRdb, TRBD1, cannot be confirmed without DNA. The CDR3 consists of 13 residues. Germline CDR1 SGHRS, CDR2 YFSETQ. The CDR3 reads CASSRTGNTEAFF.

The CDR3 reads CASSPSRVSMASGAYEQYF. The V call is TRBV11-1, the J call TRBJ2-7; the TRBD2 assignment by TCRdb is unverifiable without DNA. From germline, CDR1 is SGHAT and CDR2 FQDESV (reference sequence). The CDR3 spans 19 residues. Using reference TRBV11-1 and TRBJ2-7 for the parts outside the CDR3, the full variable domain is EAEVAQSPRYKITEKSQAVAFWCDPISGHATLYWYRQILGQGPELLVQFQDESVVDDSQLPKDRFSAERLKGVDSTLKIQPAELGDSAMYLCASSPSRVSMASGAYEQYFGPGTRLTVT.

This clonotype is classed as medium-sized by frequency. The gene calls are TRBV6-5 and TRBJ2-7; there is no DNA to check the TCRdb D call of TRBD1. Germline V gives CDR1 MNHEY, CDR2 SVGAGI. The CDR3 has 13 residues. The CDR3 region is CASSPGTGYEQYF.

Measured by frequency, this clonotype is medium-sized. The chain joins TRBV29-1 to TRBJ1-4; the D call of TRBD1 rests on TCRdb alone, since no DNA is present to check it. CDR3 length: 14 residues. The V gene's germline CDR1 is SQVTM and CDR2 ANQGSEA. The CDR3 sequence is CSARKGGNNEKLFF.

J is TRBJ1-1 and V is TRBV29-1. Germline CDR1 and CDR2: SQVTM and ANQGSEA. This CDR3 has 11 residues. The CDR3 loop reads CSLRRNTEAFF.

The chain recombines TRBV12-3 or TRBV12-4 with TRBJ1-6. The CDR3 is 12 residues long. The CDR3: CASREMASPLHF.

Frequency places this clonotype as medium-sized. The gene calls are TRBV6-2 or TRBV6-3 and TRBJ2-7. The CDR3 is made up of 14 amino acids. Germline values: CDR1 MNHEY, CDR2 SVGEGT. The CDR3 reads CASSYYAVLYEQYF.

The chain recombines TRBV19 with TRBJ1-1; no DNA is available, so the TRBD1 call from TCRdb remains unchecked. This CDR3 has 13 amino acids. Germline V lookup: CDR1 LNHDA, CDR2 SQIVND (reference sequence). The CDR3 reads CASSIYGGADAFF.